This T cell receptor (beta chain) was sequenced during a study of T cell changes during pregnancy in multiple sclerosis. The CDR3 is made up of 20 amino acids. Germline V gene lookup returns CDR1 SGHVS and CDR2 FNYEAQ. V was clipped by 5 bases and J by 0 bases; unmatched bases: 13. Some clones are missing from TCRdb's copy, which holds only in-frame ones; the method was immunoSEQ multiplex PCR. The sample contains fewer than 150,000 clones, approximately 96% of which appear only once. This clonotype was sampled from a female donor with multiple sclerosis, enrolled in a pregnancy study. The rearrangement uses TRBV7-6 and TRBJ2-1; 13 positions agree with TRBD2. Specimen: peripheral blood, collected after pregnancy. CDR3 loop: CASSPRITSGRARSYNEQFF. For the CDR3, the DNA is TGTGCCAGCAGCCCCCGAATAACTAGCGGGAGGGCCCGCTCCTACAATGAGCAGTTCTTC. The variable domain in full, completed from reference TRBV7-6 and TRBJ2-1, reads GAGVSQSPRYKVTKRGQDVALRCDPISGHVSLYWYRQALGQGPEFLTYFNYEAQQDKSGLPNDRFSAERPEGSISTLTIQRTEQRDSAMYRCASSPRITSGRARSYNEQFFGPGTRLTVL.